A selection of T cell receptor beta chains follows, all from one sample in a study of post-analysis software for immune sequencing data. From the PCR reads, TCRdb called clonotypes with MiXCR, one entry per CDR3 protein. The sample records roughly 400,000 distinct CDR3 sequences, over 30% being singletons. The sample comprised blood. The receptor source for this set is a girl between 2 and 10 years old with multiple sclerosis. Each CDR3 is given with its conserved first and last residue. A D gene is named only where the DNA matches it firmly. A clone size is listed for some rows: how often the clone was seen (once, few, many), or a class if it is expanded.

-	TRBV12-3/TRBV12-4	TRBJ2-7	TRBD1	CASRDPGQGGYEQYF	TGTGCCAGCAGGGACCCGGGACAGGGAGGCTACGAGCAGTACTTC
few	TRBV28	TRBJ2-5	-	CASSIPQETQYF	TGTGCCAGCAGTATCCCTCAAGAGACCCAGTACTTC
many	TRBV5-1	TRBJ1-6	-	CASSLQGQRDSPLHF	TGCGCCAGCAGCCTGCAGGGCCAACGCGATTCACCCCTCCACTTT
few	TRBV15	TRBJ1-5	-	CATSREAGNNQPQHF	TGTGCCACCAGCAGAGAGGCGGGGAATAATCAGCCCCAGCATTTT
few	TRBV20-1	TRBJ2-7	-	CSARDGVLGLNEQYF	TGCAGTGCTAGAGATGGGGTCCTAGGCCTCAATGAGCAGTACTTC
many	TRBV5-6	TRBJ2-3	-	CASSLPGNTDTQYF	TGTGCCAGCAGCTTGCCGGGTAACACAGATACGCAGTATTTT
-	TRBV7-2	TRBJ2-3	-	CASSFVAGTDTQYF	TGTGCCAGCAGCTTCGTCGCGGGCACAGATACGCAGTATTTT
few	TRBV21-1	TRBJ1-2	-	CASSKAFHLNYGYTF	TGTGCCAGCAGCAAAGCGTTCCACCTTAACTATGGCTACACCTTC
-	TRBV6-5	TRBJ1-2	-	CASRLDTFYGYTF	TGTGCCAGCAGACTCGACACGTTCTATGGCTACACCTTC
-	TRBV10-3	TRBJ1-5	-	CAISPGEWGNQPQHF	TGTGCCATCAGTCCAGGGGAGTGGGGCAATCAGCCCCAGCATTTT
-	TRBV6-6	TRBJ2-7	TRBD2	CASSSITSGRIYEQYF	TGTGCCAGCAGTTCTATTACTAGCGGGAGGATCTACGAGCAGTACTTC
-	TRBV20-1	TRBJ1-5	TRBD1	CSARRTGGANQPQHF	TGCAGTGCTCGCCGGACAGGGGGGGCCAATCAGCCCCAGCATTTT
few	TRBV4-3	TRBJ2-5	-	CASSQDWGTETQYF	TGCGCCAGCAGCCAAGATTGGGGAACAGAGACCCAGTACTTC
few	TRBV25-1	TRBJ1-4	-	CASSEYYEKLFF	TGTGCCAGCAGTGAATACTACGAAAAACTGTTTTTT
-	TRBV9	TRBJ2-1	-	CASRSGTHTMSSYNEQFF	TGTGCCAGCAGGTCCGGGACTCATACCATGAGCTCCTACAATGAGCAGTTCTTC
-	TRBV20-1	TRBJ2-4	-	CSARARGPKNIQYF	TGCAGTGCTAGGGCCCGGGGGCCTAAAAACATTCAGTACTTC
few	TRBV28	TRBJ2-5	-	CASGEETQYF	TGTGCCTCGGGGGAGGAGACCCAGTACTTC
-	TRBV10-3	TRBJ1-6	-	CAISRGVGLNSPLHF	TGTGCCATCAGTCGAGGAGTGGGGCTGAATTCACCCCTCCACTTT
-	TRBV7-9	TRBJ2-5	-	CASSLKPSQETQYF	TGTGCCAGCAGCTTAAAACCTTCACAAGAGACCCAGTACTTC
-	TRBV6-6	TRBJ2-4	-	CASSYPILNSNIQYF	TGTGCCAGCAGTTACCCAATTCTTAATTCGAACATTCAGTACTTC
-	TRBV12-3/TRBV12-4	TRBJ1-1	-	CASSSTGTEAFF	TGTGCCAGCAGCTCTACAGGGACTGAAGCTTTCTTT
-	TRBV3-1	TRBJ2-3	-	CASSQDRGPLPDTQYF	TGTGCCAGCAGCCAAGATCGCGGACCCTTGCCAGATACGCAGTATTTT
-	TRBV29-1	TRBJ1-1	-	CSVEGIPTGQNTEAFF	TGCAGCGTTGAAGGCATACCCACAGGACAGAACACTGAAGCTTTCTTT
-	TRBV4-1	TRBJ1-1	-	CASSMPQGKSTEAFF	TGCGCCAGCAGCATGCCTCAAGGGAAATCCACTGAAGCTTTCTTT
few	TRBV20-1	TRBJ2-4	-	CSANRAKNIQYF	TGCAGTGCTAACAGGGCCAAAAACATTCAGTACTTC
few	TRBV7-2	TRBJ2-3	-	CASSFRSSTDTQYF	TGTGCCAGCAGCTTCAGGAGTAGCACAGATACGCAGTATTTT
few	TRBV28	TRBJ2-1	-	CASSLWGFKRSSYNEQFF	TGTGCCAGCAGTTTATGGGGATTTAAGAGGAGCTCCTACAATGAGCAGTTCTTC
few	TRBV12-3/TRBV12-4	TRBJ2-3	-	CASSLDHTDTQYF	TGTGCCAGCAGTTTAGACCACACAGATACGCAGTATTTT
few	TRBV5-1	TRBJ2-1	TRBD1	CASSAGQGRNEQFF	TGCGCCAGCAGCGCGGGACAGGGTCGCAATGAGCAGTTCTTC
-	TRBV28	TRBJ2-5	-	CASSERYNEQYF	TGTGCCAGCAGCGAGAGATACAATGAGCAGTACTTC
-	TRBV25-1	TRBJ1-4	-	CASSESRRWVGNEKLFF	TGTGCCAGCAGTGAATCTCGGCGGTGGGTAGGGAATGAAAAACTGTTTTTT
-	TRBV10-3	TRBJ2-7	-	CAVSEWPGREQYF	TGTGCCGTCAGTGAGTGGCCAGGGCGCGAGCAGTACTTC
-	TRBV5-1	TRBJ2-7	-	CASSLVADPSEQYF	TGCGCCAGCAGCTTGGTAGCGGATCCCTCCGAGCAGTACTTC
-	TRBV10-3	TRBJ2-1	-	CAISESGEPFNEQFF	TGTGCCATCAGTGAGTCGGGGGAGCCATTCAATGAGCAGTTCTTC
-	TRBV11-1	TRBJ2-7	-	CASRSTYEQYF	TGTGCCAGCAGGTCAACCTACGAGCAGTACTTC
-	TRBV7-8	TRBJ2-5	TRBD2	CASSPGATSGGPQETQYF	TGTGCCAGCAGCCCGGGGGCAACTAGCGGGGGCCCACAAGAGACCCAGTACTTC
few	TRBV12-3/TRBV12-4	TRBJ2-6	-	CASSPVSSGANVLTF	TGTGCCAGCAGTCCCGTGAGCTCTGGGGCCAACGTCCTGACTTTC
-	TRBV5-1	TRBJ2-1	-	CASSLAFGQKYNEQFF	TGCGCCAGCAGCTTGGCGTTCGGACAGAAGTACAATGAGCAGTTCTTC
few	TRBV7-9	TRBJ2-5	-	CASGDEETQYF	TGTGCCAGCGGAGACGAGGAGACCCAGTACTTC
-	TRBV6-1	TRBJ2-7	TRBD2	CATEGIAGGAYEQYF	TGTGCCACCGAGGGAATAGCGGGAGGCGCTTACGAGCAGTACTTC
-	TRBV6-5	TRBJ1-2	-	CASSQSLVDGYTF	TGTGCCAGCAGTCAAAGTCTAGTGGACGGCTACACCTTC
few	TRBV5-1	TRBJ2-1	TRBD2	CASSHNPSGGNNEQFF	TGCGCCAGCAGTCATAACCCTAGCGGGGGGAACAATGAGCAGTTCTTC
-	TRBV6-5	TRBJ1-6	-	CASSYSGPNNSPLHF	TGTGCCAGCAGTTACTCAGGACCGAATAATTCACCCCTCCACTTT
-	TRBV19	TRBJ2-7	-	CASSIIGRVGSYEQYF	TGTGCCAGTAGTATAATCGGTCGGGTGGGATCCTACGAGCAGTACTTC
-	TRBV7-6	TRBJ1-4	TRBD1	CASSLGPGGFEKLFF	TGTGCCAGCAGCTTAGGGCCAGGGGGCTTTGAAAAACTGTTTTTT
few	TRBV7-8	TRBJ2-1	-	CASSLRGVLAEQFF	TGTGCCAGCAGCTTAAGGGGCGTACTAGCCGAGCAGTTCTTC
-	TRBV12-3/TRBV12-4	TRBJ2-6	-	CASSPAGRSSGANVLTF	TGTGCCAGCAGTCCCGCAGGGCGAAGCTCTGGGGCCAACGTCCTGACTTTC
-	TRBV18	TRBJ2-1	-	CASSLGTRRTEQFF	TGTGCCAGCTCCCTGGGGACCCGCAGGACTGAGCAGTTCTTC
once	TRBV18	TRBJ1-1	-	CASSGPLGGTTEAFF	TGTGCCAGCTCAGGCCCGCTCGGGGGGACCACTGAAGCTTTCTTT
-	TRBV20-1	TRBJ1-2	-	CSALYGGGYTF	TGCAGTGCTCTCTACGGAGGGGGCTACACCTTC
-	TRBV29-1	TRBJ2-5	-	CSVSDSRKTQYF	TGCAGCGTTTCCGACAGCCGTAAGACCCAGTACTTC
few	TRBV5-1	TRBJ2-1	-	CASSFRGAYNEQFF	TGCGCCAGCAGCTTTCGAGGAGCCTACAATGAGCAGTTCTTC
few	TRBV19	TRBJ1-2	-	CASSKAEYDGYTF	TGTGCCAGTAGTAAGGCCGAGTACGATGGCTACACCTTC
-	TRBV13	TRBJ2-7	TRBD2	CASSRTSGYEQYF	TGTGCCAGCAGTCGGACTAGCGGATACGAGCAGTACTTC
-	TRBV6-1	TRBJ2-7	-	CASSESPGTYEQYF	TGTGCCAGCAGTGAAAGTCCAGGGACCTACGAGCAGTACTTC
-	TRBV25-1	TRBJ2-1	TRBD2	CASSYPGGLSDSYNEQFF	TGTGCCAGCAGCTACCCGGGGGGACTTTCGGACTCCTACAATGAGCAGTTCTTC